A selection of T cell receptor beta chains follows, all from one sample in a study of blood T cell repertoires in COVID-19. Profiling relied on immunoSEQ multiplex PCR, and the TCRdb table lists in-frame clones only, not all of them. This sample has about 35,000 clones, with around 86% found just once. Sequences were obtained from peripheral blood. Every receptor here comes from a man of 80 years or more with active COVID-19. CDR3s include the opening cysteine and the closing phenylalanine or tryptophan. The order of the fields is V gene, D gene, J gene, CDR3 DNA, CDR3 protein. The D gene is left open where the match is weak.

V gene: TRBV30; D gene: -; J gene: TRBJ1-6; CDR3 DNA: TGTGCCTGGAGTGTCCCCGGACAGCGGAGCTCCTATAATTCACCCCTCCACTTT; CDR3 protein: CAWSVPGQRSSYNSPLHF
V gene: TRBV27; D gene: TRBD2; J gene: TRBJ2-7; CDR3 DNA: TGTGCCAGCAGACTCTCCGCCGTAAGACGCCTAGCGGGAGCTTTCGAGCAGTACTTC; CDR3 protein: CASRLSAVRRLAGAFEQYF
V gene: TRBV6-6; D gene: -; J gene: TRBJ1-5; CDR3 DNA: TGTGCCAGCAGTTACGGTACAGGGTTAGGCAATCAGCCCCAGCATTTT; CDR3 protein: CASSYGTGLGNQPQHF
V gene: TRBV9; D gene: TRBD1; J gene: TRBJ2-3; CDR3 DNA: TGTGCCAGCAGCACCCGACAGGGGGGTTACACAGATACGCAGTATTTT; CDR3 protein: CASSTRQGGYTDTQYF
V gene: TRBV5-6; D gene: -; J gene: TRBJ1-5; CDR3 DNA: TGTGCCAGCAGCTTATCGGGCCTCGGGGGACAGCCCCAGCATTTT; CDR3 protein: CASSLSGLGGQPQHF
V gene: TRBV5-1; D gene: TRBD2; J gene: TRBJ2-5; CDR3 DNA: TGCGCCAGCAGCTCTCTAGCGGGGGCCCGAGAGACCCAGTACTTC; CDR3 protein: CASSSLAGARETQYF
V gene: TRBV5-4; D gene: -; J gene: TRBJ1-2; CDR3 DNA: TGTGCCAGCAGCTTGGATATTACCGGCTCAGGTGGCTACACCTTC; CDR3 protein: CASSLDITGSGGYTF
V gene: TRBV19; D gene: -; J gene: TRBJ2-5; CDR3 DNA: TGTGCCAGTAGCAGGACAAACTCCCAAGAGACCCAGTACTTC; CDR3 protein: CASSRTNSQETQYF
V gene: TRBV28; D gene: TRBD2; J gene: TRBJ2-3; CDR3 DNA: TGTGCCAGCAGGCCTAGCGGGAGGGTCTCCGATACGCAGTATTTT; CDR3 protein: CASRPSGRVSDTQYF
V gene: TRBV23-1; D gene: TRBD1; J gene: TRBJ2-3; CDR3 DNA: TGCGCCAGCAGTCAATTGGGACAGACGAGGTTTCCCACAGATACGCAGTATTTT; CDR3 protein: CASSQLGQTRFPTDTQYF
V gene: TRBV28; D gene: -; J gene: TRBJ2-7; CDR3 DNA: TGTGCCAGCAGTTTGAGGGACAATTGGGGCGGGCTTAGACTCGAGCAGTACTTC; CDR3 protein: CASSLRDNWGGLRLEQYF
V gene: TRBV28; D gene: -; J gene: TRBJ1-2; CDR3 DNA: TGTTCGACCCTGGGAGATAACTATGGCTACACCTTC; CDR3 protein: CSTLGDNYGYTF
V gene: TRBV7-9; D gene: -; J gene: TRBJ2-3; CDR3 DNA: TGTGCCAGCAGCCCTAGAGCGGGAGATACGCAGTATTTT; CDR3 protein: CASSPRAGDTQYF
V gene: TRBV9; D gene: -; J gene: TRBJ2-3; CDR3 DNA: TGTGCCAGCAGCCCTCGGTACGATACGCAGTATTTT; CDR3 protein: CASSPRYDTQYF
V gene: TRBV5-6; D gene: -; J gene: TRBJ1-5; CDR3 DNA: TGTGCCAGCAGCTGGGGGGTGTTTAGCAATCAGCCCCAGCATTTT; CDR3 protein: CASSWGVFSNQPQHF
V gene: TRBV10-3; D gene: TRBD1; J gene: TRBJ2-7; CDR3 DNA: TGTGCCATGTCAGGACAGGGCACCTACGAGCAGTACTTC; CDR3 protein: CAMSGQGTYEQYF
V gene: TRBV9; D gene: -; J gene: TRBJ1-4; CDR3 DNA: TGTGCCAGCAGCGCTACCTCGGGAGGGGGTAATGAAAAACTGTTTTTT; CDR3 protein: CASSATSGGGNEKLFF
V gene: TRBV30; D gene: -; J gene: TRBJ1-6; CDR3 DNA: TGTGCCTGGAGGTACCTTACCGGTTCACCCCTCCACTTT; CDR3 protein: CAWRYLTGSPLHF
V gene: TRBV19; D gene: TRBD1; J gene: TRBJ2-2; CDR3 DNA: TGTGCCAGTAGTATAACAGGGGCGAACACCGGGGAGCTGTTTTTT; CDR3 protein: CASSITGANTGELFF
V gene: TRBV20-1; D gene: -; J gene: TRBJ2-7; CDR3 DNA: TGCAGTGCTAGTACAGCGGGTCGTAGGGAGCAGTACTTC; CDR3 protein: CSASTAGRREQYF
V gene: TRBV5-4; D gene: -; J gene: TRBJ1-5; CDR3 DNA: TGTGCCAGCAGCCAGGGCCCGCTTAATCAGCCCCAGCATTTT; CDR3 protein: CASSQGPLNQPQHF
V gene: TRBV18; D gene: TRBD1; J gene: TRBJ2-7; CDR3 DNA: TGTGCCAGCTCACCATTGGCAGGGGGAGACGAGCAGTACTTC; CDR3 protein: CASSPLAGGDEQYF
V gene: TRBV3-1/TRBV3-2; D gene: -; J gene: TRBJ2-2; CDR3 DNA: TGTGCCAGCGCCAAACGGACAACGAACACCGGGGAGCTGTTTTTT; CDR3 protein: CASAKRTTNTGELFF
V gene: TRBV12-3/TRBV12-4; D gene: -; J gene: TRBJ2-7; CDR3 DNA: TGTGCCAGCAGTTTAGGCAGGACCTACGAGCAGTACTTC; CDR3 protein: CASSLGRTYEQYF
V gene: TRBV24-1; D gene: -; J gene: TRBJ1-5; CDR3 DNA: TGTGCCACCAGTGATTTCGGGTCCGAACAGCCCCAGCATTTT; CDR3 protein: CATSDFGSEQPQHF
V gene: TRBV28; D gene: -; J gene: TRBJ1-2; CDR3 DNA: TGTGCCAGCAGTTTATTCGGACACGACGGCTATGGCTACACCTTC; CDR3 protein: CASSLFGHDGYGYTF
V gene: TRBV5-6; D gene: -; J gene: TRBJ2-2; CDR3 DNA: TGTGCCAGCAGCCCCGGGAACACCGGGGAGCTGTTTTTT; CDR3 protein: CASSPGNTGELFF